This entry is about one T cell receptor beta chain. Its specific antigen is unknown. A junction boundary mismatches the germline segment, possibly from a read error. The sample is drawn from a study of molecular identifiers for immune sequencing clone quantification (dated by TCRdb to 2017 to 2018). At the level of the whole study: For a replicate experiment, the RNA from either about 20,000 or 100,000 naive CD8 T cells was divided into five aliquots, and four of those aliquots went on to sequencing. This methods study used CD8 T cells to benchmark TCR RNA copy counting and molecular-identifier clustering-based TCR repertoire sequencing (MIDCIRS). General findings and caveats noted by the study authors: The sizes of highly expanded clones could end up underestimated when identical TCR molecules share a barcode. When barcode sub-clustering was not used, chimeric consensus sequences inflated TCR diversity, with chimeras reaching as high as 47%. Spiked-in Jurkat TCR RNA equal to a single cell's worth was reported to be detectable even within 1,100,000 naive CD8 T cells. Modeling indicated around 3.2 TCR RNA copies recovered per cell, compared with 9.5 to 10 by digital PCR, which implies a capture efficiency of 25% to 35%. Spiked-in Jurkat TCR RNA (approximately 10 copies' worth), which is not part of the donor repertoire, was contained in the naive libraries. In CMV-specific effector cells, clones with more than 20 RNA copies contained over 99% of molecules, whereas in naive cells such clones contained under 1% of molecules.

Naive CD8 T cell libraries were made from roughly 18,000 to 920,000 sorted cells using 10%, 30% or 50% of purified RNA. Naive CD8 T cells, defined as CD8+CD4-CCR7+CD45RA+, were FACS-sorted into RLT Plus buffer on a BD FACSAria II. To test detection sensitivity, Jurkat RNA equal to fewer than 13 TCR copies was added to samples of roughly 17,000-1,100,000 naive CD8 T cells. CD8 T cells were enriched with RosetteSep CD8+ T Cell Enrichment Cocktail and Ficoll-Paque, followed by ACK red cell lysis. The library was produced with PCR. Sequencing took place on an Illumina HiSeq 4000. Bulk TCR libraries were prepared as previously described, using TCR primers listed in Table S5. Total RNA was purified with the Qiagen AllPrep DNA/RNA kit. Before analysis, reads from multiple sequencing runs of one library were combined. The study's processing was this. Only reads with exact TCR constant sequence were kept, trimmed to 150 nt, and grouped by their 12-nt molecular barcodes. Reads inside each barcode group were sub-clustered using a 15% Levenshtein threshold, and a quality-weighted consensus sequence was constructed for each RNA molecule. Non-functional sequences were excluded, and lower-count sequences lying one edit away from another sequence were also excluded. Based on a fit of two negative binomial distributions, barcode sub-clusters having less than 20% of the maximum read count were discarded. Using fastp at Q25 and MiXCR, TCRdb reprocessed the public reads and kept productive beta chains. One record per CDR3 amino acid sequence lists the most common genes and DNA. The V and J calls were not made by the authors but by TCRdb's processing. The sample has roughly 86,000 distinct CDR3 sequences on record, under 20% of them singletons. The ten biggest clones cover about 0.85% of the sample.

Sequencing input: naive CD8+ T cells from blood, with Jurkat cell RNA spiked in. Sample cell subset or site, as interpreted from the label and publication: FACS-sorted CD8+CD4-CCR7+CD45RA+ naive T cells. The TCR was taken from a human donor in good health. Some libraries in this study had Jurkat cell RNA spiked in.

The nucleotides read TGTGCCAGCGGCTTTTCAGGGCGAGATGAAAAACTGTTTTTT. It is translated as CASGFSGRDEKLFF. This chain joins TRBV7-9 to TRBJ1-4, with TRBD1 tentatively as D gene (5 bases match). The CDR3 contains 14 residues, cysteine and phenylalanine counted. The retained sequence is limited to the CDR3, 42 bases, with the frame set at the first base. The CDR1 and CDR2 encoded by the germline V gene (reference sequence) are SEHNR and FQNEAQ. Supplemented by the reference TRBV7-9 and TRBJ1-4 proteins around the CDR3, the complete variable domain is DTGVSQNPRHKITKRGQNVTFRCDPISEHNRLYWYRQTLGQGPEFLTYFQNEAQLEKSRLLSDRFSAERPKGSFSTLEIQRTEQGDSAMYLCASGFSGRDEKLFFGSGTQLSVL.